The 30 T cell receptor beta chains reported below all come from one sample, sequenced in a study of blood T cells in healthy people across ages. A sample-barcoded 5' primer and a J-beta primer mix were used in a second PCR of about 6 to 12 cycles. MiXCR was run by TCRdb on the 5' RACE reads, yielding one entry per CDR3 protein. Here the sample spans around 1,800,000 distinct CDR3 sequences, approximately 39% being singletons. Sequenced input: blood. The receptor source for this set is a human donor in good health.

This rearrangement joins TRBV2 to TRBJ1-5, with 11 bases matching TRBD1. Germline V CDR1 and CDR2: SNHLY, FYNNEI. The CDR3 consists of 14 residues. Trimming took 8 bases from V and 4 from J; bases not matched to a gene: 4. The CDR3 DNA reads as TGTGCCAGCGTCTGGGACAGGGGGAATCAGCCCCAGCATTTT. It translates to CASVWDRGNQPQHF.

The chain uses TRBV7-9 and TRBJ1-1; TRBD1 matches at 7 bases. Trimming removed 5 bases from V and 1 base from J; junction bases left unmatched: 16. The CDR3 is made up of 18 amino acids. Germline loops: CDR1 SEHNR, CDR2 FQNEAQ (reference sequence). The CDR3 spells CASSPGLTTGRWNTEAFF. DNA for the CDR3: TGTGCCAGCAGCCCCGGGCTGACGACAGGGCGGTGGAACACTGAAGCTTTCTTT.

This clonotype has a count of ten or more. V usage is TRBV6-2 or TRBV6-3 and J usage is TRBJ2-7; D gene ambiguous. The CDR3 loop spans 12 amino acids. Between the trimmed V and J ends, which lost 2 bases and 2 bases, there was a span of 4 bases. CDR1 and CDR2 from the germline V gene are MNHEY and SVGEGT. The CDR3 is CASSYTTYEQYF. The CDR3 DNA reads as TGTGCCAGCAGTTACACTACCTACGAGCAGTACTTC.

This clonotype was recorded once. The V gene is TRBV11-2, the J gene TRBJ2-3; D may correspond to TRBD1 or TRBD2 (5 bases each). This CDR3 spans 16 amino acids. V was clipped by 4 bases and J by 11 bases, with 25 bases between them. Germline CDR1 reads SGHAT; CDR2 reads FQNNGV. This CDR3 is CASSSLAEQRGRRQYF. The DNA for the CDR3 is TGTGCCAGCAGCTCATTGGCAGAGCAAAGGGGACGCAGGCAGTATTTT.

The chain uses TRBV15 and TRBJ2-1; the D gene could be TRBD1 or TRBD2 (5 bases each). The CDR3 totals 16 residues. CDR1 and CDR2 (germline): LNHNV, YYDKDF (reference sequence). V was cut by 5 bases and J by 2 bases, with 16 bases left in between. CDR3 nucleotides: TGTGCCACCAGCGGATCGGGACGCGGAACCTACAATGAGCAGTTCTTC. Translation gives CATSGSGRGTYNEQFF.

This clonotype has only a few counts. This chain links TRBV20-1 with TRBJ2-7; D is perhaps TRBD1 (6 bases). CDR1 and CDR2 (germline): DFQATT, SNEGSKA (reference sequence). The CDR3 runs to 13 residues. The V and J ends lost 3 bases and 2 bases respectively, with 11 bases between them. The CDR3 sequence: CSASRGLAYEQYF. CDR3 nucleotide sequence: TGCAGTGCTAGCAGGGGATTAGCCTACGAGCAGTACTTC.

The chain carries TRBV12-3 or TRBV12-4 and TRBJ1-6; 7 positions agree with TRBD1. J was trimmed by 6 bases and V by 2 bases; bases with no gene match: 4. CDR3 length: 15 amino acids. The CDR3 reads CASSLRQGLNSPLHF. The CDR3 DNA is TGTGCCAGCAGTTTACGACAGGGACTTAATTCACCCCTCCACTTT.

The DNA of the CDR3 is TGTGCCAGCAGTCGGGGCCCACATGAAACCTACGAGCAGTACTTC. This gives the protein CASSRGPHETYEQYF. V is TRBV5-6 and J is TRBJ2-4; perhaps D is TRBD1 or TRBD2 (5 bases each). The better agreement between TRBJ2-7 and the DNA end casts doubt on the J call. The CDR3 consists of 15 residues. Looked up from germline, CDR1 is SGHDT and CDR2 is YYEEEE.

The sample holds a few counts of this clonotype. The chain is built from TRBV20-1 and TRBJ2-1, with TRBD2 matching over 12 bases. The CDR3 contains 18 residues. V trimming: 0 bases; J trimming: 0 bases; junction bases outside the gene matches: 6. In germline, CDR1 is DFQATT, CDR2 SNEGSKA (reference sequence). CDR3 residues: CSARDPSGGARSYNEQFF. The CDR3 region has the DNA TGCAGTGCTAGAGATCCTAGCGGGGGGGCCCGCTCCTACAATGAGCAGTTCTTC.

This clonotype has more than one count but fewer than ten. V is TRBV28 and J is TRBJ1-2; no firm D call. CDR1 is MDHEN and CDR2 is SYDVKM in the germline V gene. The CDR3 spans 8 residues. V shed 10 bases and J shed 5 bases, with 2 bases lying between them. CDR3 sequence (DNA): TGTGCCACGTATGGCTACACCTTC. Protein product: CATYGYTF.

This clonotype was counted between two and nine times. The chain carries TRBV7-2 and TRBJ1-2; 7 nucleotides line up with TRBD1. The ends lost 0 bases at V and 4 bases at J; junction bases unmatched: 2. Germline CDR1 SGHTA, CDR2 FQGNSA. This CDR3 region has 14 residues. CDR3 residues: CASSLAGQTYGYTF. The CDR3 nucleotides are TGTGCCAGCAGCTTAGCGGGACAGACCTATGGCTACACCTTC.

The V gene is TRBV6-6, the J gene TRBJ1-2, with D hard to call. V was shortened by 5 bases and J by 6 bases, with 22 bases between the two germline ends. The length of the CDR3 is 16 residues. CDR1 and CDR2 (germline): MNHNY, SVGAGI (reference sequence). This chain's CDR3 is CASSQRRPESNDGYTF. CDR3 in DNA: TGTGCCAGCAGTCAAAGGAGGCCCGAGTCTAATGATGGCTACACCTTC.

The gene calls are TRBV2 and TRBJ1-2; D gene uncertain. From germline, CDR1 is SNHLY and CDR2 FYNNEI. This CDR3 has 13 amino acids. Trimming stripped 6 bases from V and 2 bases from J, with 10 bases between. The CDR3 coding sequence is TGTGCCAGCAGGCCCGCGGCGAACTATGGCTACACCTTC. Its translation is CASRPAANYGYTF.

The chain links TRBV7-2 to TRBJ2-3; D gene unclear. V lost 1 base and J lost 1, with 9 bases in between. The CDR3 has 15 amino acids. Germline CDR1 and CDR2: SGHTA and FQGNSA. CDR3 sequence: CASSLGGERTDTQYF. CDR3 DNA sequence: TGTGCCAGCAGCTTAGGTGGAGAGCGCACAGATACGCAGTATTTT.

The chain joins TRBV3-1 to TRBJ2-4, with D perhaps TRBD1 (6 bases). Germline V gives CDR1 LGHDT, CDR2 YNNKEL (reference sequence). Trimming cost V 1 base and J 0 bases, with 7 bases left between them. CDR3 length: 15 residues. CDR3 region: CASSQGGGAKNIQYF. The CDR3 region has the DNA TGTGCCAGCAGCCAAGGAGGGGGAGCCAAAAACATTCAGTACTTC.

The chain recombines TRBV5-6 with TRBJ2-7; tentative D call: TRBD2 (5 bases). Germline loops: CDR1 SGHDT, CDR2 YYEEEE. The CDR3 sequence is 14 residues long. V was cut by 5 bases and J by 3 bases, with 15 bases left in between. CDR3 in amino acids: CASSFGLANYEQYF. The CDR3 bases are TGTGCCAGCAGTTTCGGACTGGCCAACTACGAGCAGTACTTC. The full variable domain, completed using reference TRBV5-6 and TRBJ2-7, is DAGVTQSPTHLIKTRGQQVTLRCSPKSGHDTVSWYQQALGQGPQFIFQYYEEEERQRGNFPDRFSGHQFPNYSSELNVNALLLGDSALYLCASSFGLANYEQYFGPGTRLTVT.

A few counts support this clonotype. J is TRBJ2-1 and V is TRBV7-9, with 7 bases lining up with TRBD2. Trimming cost V 8 bases and J 6 bases; bases outside gene matches: 4. The CDR3 is 12 residues long. Germline CDR1 reads SEHNR; CDR2 reads FQNEAQ (reference sequence). This CDR3 reads CASRTSSNEQFF. CDR3 DNA sequence: TGTGCCAGCCGGACTAGTTCCAATGAGCAGTTCTTC.

The chain is built from TRBV20-1 and TRBJ2-5; D gene uncertain. Germline values: CDR1 DFQATT, CDR2 SNEGSKA (reference sequence). V dropped 0 bases and J dropped 3 bases, with 8 bases sitting between them. CDR3 length equals 13 residues. The CDR3 sequence is CSARDLRKETQYF. CDR3 DNA: TGCAGTGCTAGAGATCTCAGAAAAGAGACCCAGTACTTC.

The V and J genes are TRBV20-1 and TRBJ2-1; 10 bases match TRBD2. V was clipped by 5 bases and J by 13 bases; unmatched bases: 17. CDR1 DFQATT and CDR2 SNEGSKA come from the germline V gene (reference sequence). This CDR3 is 15 amino acids long. DNA for the CDR3: TGCAGTGCTCGCAAACTAGCGGGGCGTGGAGAGACCCAGTTCTTC. It codes for CSARKLAGRGETQFF.

There are a few counts of this clonotype. The chain links TRBV12-3 or TRBV12-4 to TRBJ2-5, with D perhaps matching TRBD1 (5 bases). The V gene lost 8 bases and the J gene lost 5 bases, with 24 bases spanning the gap. The CDR3 has 16 amino acids. The CDR3 region has the DNA TGTGCCAGCTCACGCGGAGTTGCAGGGATGTTGGAGACCCAGTACTTC. As protein: CASSRGVAGMLETQYF.

The sample holds a few counts of this clonotype. The rearrangement joins TRBV7-8 to TRBJ2-3, with D unresolved. V was cut by 0 bases and J by 0 bases, with 10 bases left in between. The CDR3 loop spans 16 amino acids. Germline V lookup: CDR1 SGHVS, CDR2 FQNEAQ. The CDR3 nucleotides are TGTGCCAGCAGCTTAGCGCGTCCAACAAGCACAGATACGCAGTATTTT. This translates into CASSLARPTSTDTQYF. Full variable domain (rest looked up from reference TRBV7-8 and TRBJ2-3): GAGVSQSPRYKVAKRGQDVALRCDPISGHVSLFWYQQALGQGPEFLTYFQNEAQLDKSGLPSDRFFAERPEGSVSTLKIQRTQQEDSAVYLCASSLARPTSTDTQYFGPGTRLTVL.

This clonotype has only a few counts. The chain is built from TRBV19 and TRBJ2-1; a weak D match, TRBD1 (5 bases). This CDR3 spans 14 amino acids. Trimming pared 7 bases from V and 1 base from J, leaving 11 bases between. CDR1 and CDR2 (germline): LNHDA, SQIVND (reference sequence). This CDR3 is CASTPRTSYNEQFF. The CDR3 DNA is TGTGCCAGTACCCCGAGGACATCCTACAATGAGCAGTTCTTC.

CDR3 in amino acids: CASINSAASYGYTF. CDR3 in DNA: TGTGCCAGCATTAACTCGGCGGCTTCTTATGGCTACACCTTC. V usage is TRBV19 and J usage is TRBJ1-2; D remains unclear. Trimming took 9 bases from V and 5 from J, leaving 19 bases between them. Germline CDR1 reads LNHDA; CDR2 reads SQIVND (reference sequence). The CDR3 extends over 14 amino acids.

This clonotype has more than one count but fewer than ten. For the CDR3, the DNA is TGTGCCAGCAGCTTAGGACGGGACAGGGGGTTGGTCATTCAGTACTTC. Its protein is CASSLGRDRGLVIQYF. The rearrangement links TRBV11-1 to TRBJ2-4; 11 bases match TRBD1. Germline trimming cut 1 base from V and 9 bases from J; bases unmatched to any gene: 8. Germline lookup yields CDR1 SGHAT and CDR2 FQDESV (reference sequence). The CDR3 spans 16 residues.

V gene TRBV15 combines with J gene TRBJ2-4, with 9 positions matching TRBD2. The J call may be mistaken, given a closer DNA end match to TRBJ2-7. Germline loops: CDR1 LNHNV, CDR2 YYDKDF (reference sequence). The CDR3 has 15 amino acids. The CDR3 spells CATTRRRGGTYEQYF. CDR3 bases: TGTGCCACCACCCGACGGCGGGGGGGTACTTACGAGCAGTACTTC.

This clonotype was observed a handful of times. The V gene is TRBV20-1, the J gene TRBJ2-1; a possible D gene is TRBD1 (7 bases). The length of the CDR3 is 16 residues. V was cut by 0 bases and J by 3 bases, with 15 bases left in between. Germline V lookup: CDR1 DFQATT, CDR2 SNEGSKA (reference sequence). The CDR3 DNA reads TGCAGTGCTAGAGATAGGCGACAGGGAGGCTACAATGAGCAGTTCTTC. Translating gives CSARDRRQGGYNEQFF.

This clonotype has just a few counts. The V and J genes are TRBV14 and TRBJ1-2; D not resolved. Germline V gene lookup returns CDR1 SGHDN and CDR2 FVKESK. The CDR3 loop spans 12 amino acids. The V and J ends lost 2 bases and 5 bases respectively, with 6 bases between them. The CDR3 is CASSQNGYGYTF. The DNA of the CDR3 is TGTGCCAGCAGCCAAAATGGGTATGGCTACACCTTC.

In this sample, this clonotype turned up a few times. The gene calls are TRBV19 and TRBJ2-1, with D maybe TRBD2 (5 bases). Germline CDR1 is LNHDA and CDR2 is SQIVND (reference sequence). The CDR3 covers 12 residues. V was pared by 4 bases and J by 15 bases, with 16 bases between. The CDR3, as DNA: TGTGCCAGTAGTACCTGGACGACTAATCCGTTCTTC. It encodes CASSTWTTNPFF.

J is TRBJ1-1 and V is TRBV29-1, with D unresolved. V lost 0 bases, J lost 0 bases, and 8 bases lay in between. This CDR3 is built from 14 residues. Germline V lookup: CDR1 SQVTM, CDR2 ANQGSEA. The CDR3 reads CSVEEDLMNTEAFF. The CDR3 DNA is TGCAGCGTTGAAGAGGACCTCATGAACACTGAAGCTTTCTTT.

The chain combines TRBV4-3 with TRBJ1-4; D gene unclear. This CDR3 has 12 amino acids. Looked up from germline, CDR1 is LGHNA and CDR2 is YSLEER. V was pared by 1 base and J by 12 bases, with 9 bases between. The CDR3 sequence: CASSQVHSELFF. The CDR3 DNA is TGCGCCAGCAGCCAAGTTCACTCTGAACTGTTTTTT.